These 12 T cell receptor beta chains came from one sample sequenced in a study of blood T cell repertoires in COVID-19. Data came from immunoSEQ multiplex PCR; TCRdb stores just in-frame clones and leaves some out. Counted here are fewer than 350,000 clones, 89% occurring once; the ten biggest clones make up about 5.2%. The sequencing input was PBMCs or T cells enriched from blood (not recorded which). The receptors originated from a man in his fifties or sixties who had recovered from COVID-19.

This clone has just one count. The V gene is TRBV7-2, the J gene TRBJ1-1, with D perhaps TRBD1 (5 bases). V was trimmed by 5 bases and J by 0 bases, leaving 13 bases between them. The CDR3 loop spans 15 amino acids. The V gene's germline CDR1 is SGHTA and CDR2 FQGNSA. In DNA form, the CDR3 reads TGTGCCAGCAGCCCAGTAAAGGGGATGAACACTGAAGCTTTCTTT. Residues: CASSPVKGMNTEAFF.

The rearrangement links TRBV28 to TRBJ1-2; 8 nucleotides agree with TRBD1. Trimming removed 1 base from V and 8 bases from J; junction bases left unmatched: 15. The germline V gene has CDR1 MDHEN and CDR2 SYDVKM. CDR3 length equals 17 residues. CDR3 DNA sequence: TGTGCCAGCAGTTTATATGGGCTAAGTGGACAGGGCGAGGGCTACACCTTC. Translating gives CASSLYGLSGQGEGYTF.

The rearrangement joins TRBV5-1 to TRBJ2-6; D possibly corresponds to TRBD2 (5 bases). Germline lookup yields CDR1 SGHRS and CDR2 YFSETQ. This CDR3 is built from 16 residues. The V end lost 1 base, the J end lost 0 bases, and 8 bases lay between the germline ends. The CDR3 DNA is TGCGCCAGCAGCTTGACGGGGTCCTCTGGGGCCAACGTCCTGACTTTC. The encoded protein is CASSLTGSSGANVLTF.

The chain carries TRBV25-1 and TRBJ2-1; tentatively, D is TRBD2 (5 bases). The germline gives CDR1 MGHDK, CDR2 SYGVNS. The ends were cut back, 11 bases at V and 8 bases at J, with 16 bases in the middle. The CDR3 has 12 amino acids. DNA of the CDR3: TGTGCCCAGGCGGGCCCCCGCGATGAGCAGTTCTTC. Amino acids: CAQAGPRDEQFF.

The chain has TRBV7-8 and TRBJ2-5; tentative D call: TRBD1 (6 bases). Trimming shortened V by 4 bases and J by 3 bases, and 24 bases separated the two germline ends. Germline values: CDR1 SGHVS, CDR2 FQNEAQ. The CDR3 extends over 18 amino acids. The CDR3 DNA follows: TGTGCCAGCAGCTCGGAGCGGACAGAGAAACTATCGGAAGAGACCCAGTACTTC. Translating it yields CASSSERTEKLSEETQYF.

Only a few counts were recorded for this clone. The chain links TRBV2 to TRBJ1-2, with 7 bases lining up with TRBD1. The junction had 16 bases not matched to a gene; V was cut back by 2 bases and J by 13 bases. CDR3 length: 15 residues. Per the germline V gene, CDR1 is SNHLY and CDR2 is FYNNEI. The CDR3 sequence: CASSENGQANPGGTF. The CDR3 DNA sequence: TGTGCCAGCAGTGAAAACGGACAGGCCAACCCGGGCGGCACCTTC. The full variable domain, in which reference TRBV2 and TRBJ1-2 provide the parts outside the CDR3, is EPEVTQTPSHQVTQMGQEVILRCVPISNHLYFYWYRQILGQKVEFLVSFYNNEISEKSEIFDDQFSVERPDGSNFTLKIRSTKLEDSAMYFCASSENGQANPGGTFGSGTRLTVV.

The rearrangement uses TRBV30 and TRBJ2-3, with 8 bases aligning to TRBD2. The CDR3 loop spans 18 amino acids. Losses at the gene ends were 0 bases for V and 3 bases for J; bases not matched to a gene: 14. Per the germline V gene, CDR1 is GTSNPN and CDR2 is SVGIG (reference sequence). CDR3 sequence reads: CAWSVQRGFRGRTDTQYF. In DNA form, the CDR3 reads TGTGCCTGGAGTGTTCAGCGGGGGTTTCGGGGTCGGACAGATACGCAGTATTTT.

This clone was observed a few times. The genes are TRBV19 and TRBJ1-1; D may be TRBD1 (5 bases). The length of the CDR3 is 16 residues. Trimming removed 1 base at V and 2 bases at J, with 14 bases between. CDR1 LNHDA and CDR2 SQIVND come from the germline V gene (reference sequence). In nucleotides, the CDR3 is TGTGCCAGTAGTATAGCGGCGGGACTGACTAACACTGAAGCTTTCTTT. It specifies CASSIAAGLTNTEAFF. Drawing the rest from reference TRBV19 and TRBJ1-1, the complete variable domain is DGGITQSPKYLFRKEGQNVTLSCEQNLNHDAMYWYRQDPGQGLRLIYYSQIVNDFQKGDIAEGYSVSREKKESFPLTVTSAQKNPTAFYLCASSIAAGLTNTEAFFGQGTRLTVV.

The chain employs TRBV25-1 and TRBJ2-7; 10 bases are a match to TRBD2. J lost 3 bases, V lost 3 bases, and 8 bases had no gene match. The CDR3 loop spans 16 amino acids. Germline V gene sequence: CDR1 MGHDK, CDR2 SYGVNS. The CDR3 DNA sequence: TGTGCCAGCAGTGAGTCCGGGACTAGCGCGTACTACGAGCAGTACTTC. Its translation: CASSESGTSAYYEQYF.

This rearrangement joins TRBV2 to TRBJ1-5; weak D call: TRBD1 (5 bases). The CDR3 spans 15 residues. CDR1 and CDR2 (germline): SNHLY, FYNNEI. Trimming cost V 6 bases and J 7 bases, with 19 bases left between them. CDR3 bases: TGTGCCAGCAGGGACCAGGGAAAAGGGGTACAGCCCCAGCATTTT. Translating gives CASRDQGKGVQPQHF.

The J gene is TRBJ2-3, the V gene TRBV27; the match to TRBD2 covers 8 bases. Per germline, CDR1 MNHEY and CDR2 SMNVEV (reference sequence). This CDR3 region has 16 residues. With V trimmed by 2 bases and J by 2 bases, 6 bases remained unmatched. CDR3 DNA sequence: TGTGCCAGCAGTTTACTCGGGAGGGCCGTCACAGATACGCAGTATTTT. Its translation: CASSLLGRAVTDTQYF.

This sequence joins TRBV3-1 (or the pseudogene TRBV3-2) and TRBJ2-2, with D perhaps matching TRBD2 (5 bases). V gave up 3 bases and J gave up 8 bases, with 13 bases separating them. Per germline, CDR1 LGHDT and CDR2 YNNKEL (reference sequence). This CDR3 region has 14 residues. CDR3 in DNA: TGTGCCAGCAGCCAGACACGGTCGGGGGGGGAGCTGTTTTTT. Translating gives CASSQTRSGGELFF.